The rows below give T cell receptor beta chains drawn from one sample of a study of identifying expanded T cells in peripheral blood. Here immunoSEQ multiplex PCR was the method, and the copy in TCRdb shows in-frame clones only, minus some. The sample lists 80,000 or so clones, just under 85% occurring once. The sample consisted of blood. The receptors come from a person aged 18 to 70 in good health. Both conserved end residues are part of each CDR3. A D gene is named only where the DNA matches it firmly. Only some rows state a clone size, as once, few, many or a class for expanded clones.

D gene,J gene,clone size,V gene,CDR3 protein,CDR3 DNA
.,TRBJ2-1,.,TRBV29-1,CSVDGGVAYNEQFF,TGCAGCGTTGATGGGGGAGTCGCCTACAATGAGCAGTTCTTC
.,TRBJ2-7,.,TRBV9,CASSVVEGEQYF,TGTGCCAGCAGCGTAGTGGAGGGGGAGCAGTACTTC
.,TRBJ2-3,.,TRBV13,CASSPILALTDTQYF,TGTGCCAGCAGCCCTATTCTAGCTCTTACAGATACGCAGTATTTT
.,TRBJ1-1,.,TRBV6-5,CASSPPQNTEAFF,TGTGCCAGCAGTCCTCCCCAGAACACTGAAGCTTTCTTT
TRBD2,TRBJ2-5,few,TRBV11-2,CASSLRTSGGVGETQYF,TGTGCCAGCAGCTTACGGACTAGCGGGGGGGTAGGAGAGACCCAGTACTTC
.,TRBJ2-7,.,TRBV5-1,CASSRDTHYEQYF,TGCGCCAGCTCCCGGGACACCCACTACGAGCAGTACTTC
TRBD2,TRBJ2-1,.,TRBV13,CASSLILAGGPGQFF,TGTGCCAGCAGCTTAATACTAGCGGGAGGGCCTGGGCAGTTCTTC
.,TRBJ1-4,.,TRBV4-3,CASRPQGFPNEKLFF,TGCGCCAGCAGGCCGCAGGGTTTCCCCAATGAAAAACTGTTTTTT
.,TRBJ2-5,.,TRBV28,CASSLVQPTQETQYF,TGTGCCAGCAGTTTAGTTCAGCCCACCCAAGAGACCCAGTACTTC
TRBD1,TRBJ2-5,.,TRBV19,CASSITGTGSPETQYF,TGTGCCAGTAGTATTACCGGGACAGGGAGCCCAGAGACCCAGTACTTC
.,TRBJ2-7,.,TRBV6-5,CASSYDSTRYEQYF,TGTGCCAGCAGTTACGACAGTACCAGATACGAGCAGTACTTC
.,TRBJ2-7,.,TRBV19,CASSLDGTYSYEQYF,TGTGCCAGTAGCCTCGACGGGACATACTCCTACGAGCAGTACTTC